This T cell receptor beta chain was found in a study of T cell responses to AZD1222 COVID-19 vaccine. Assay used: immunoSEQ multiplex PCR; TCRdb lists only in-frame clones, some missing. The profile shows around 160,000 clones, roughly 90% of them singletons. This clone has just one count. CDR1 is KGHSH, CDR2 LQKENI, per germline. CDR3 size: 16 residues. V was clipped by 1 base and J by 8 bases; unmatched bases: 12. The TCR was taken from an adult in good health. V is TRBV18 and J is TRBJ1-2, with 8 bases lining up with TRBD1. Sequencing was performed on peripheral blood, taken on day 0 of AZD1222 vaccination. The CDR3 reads CASSPQTGQGAFGYTF. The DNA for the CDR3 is TGTGCCAGCTCACCACAGACGGGGCAGGGGGCCTTCGGCTACACCTTC.